One and the same sample provided the 27 T cell receptor beta chains below, sequenced in a study of T cell responses to AZD1222 COVID-19 vaccine. The assay was immunoSEQ multiplex PCR, and TCRdb's table has in-frame clones only and misses some. In the table there are 150,000 or so clones, 80% to 90% of which are singletons. Material: peripheral blood, obtained on day 0 of AZD1222 vaccination. The receptor source for this set is an adult in good health.

V gene TRBV2 combines with J gene TRBJ2-3; a weak D match, TRBD1 (5 bases). V was shortened by 7 bases and J by 5 bases, with 10 bases between the two germline ends. CDR1 is SNHLY and CDR2 is FYNNEI in the germline V gene. This CDR3 has 12 residues. As DNA, the CDR3 is TGTGCCAGCAAGAACAGGCGAGATACGCAGTATTTT. The encoded protein is CASKNRRDTQYF.

The chain uses TRBV19 and TRBJ1-5, with D possibly TRBD1 on 5 matching bases. Trimming pared 8 bases from V and 7 bases from J, leaving 15 bases between. In germline, CDR1 is LNHDA, CDR2 SQIVND (reference sequence). This CDR3 comprises 13 residues. CDR3 protein: CASGPVQVQPQHF. Written as DNA, the CDR3 is TGTGCCAGTGGTCCGGTACAGGTACAGCCCCAGCATTTT.

V gene TRBV6-7 combines with J gene TRBJ1-5; D not certain. TRBV6-7 is designated an ORF whose function remains uncertain. The CDR3 totals 15 residues. Trimming stripped 2 bases from V and 4 bases from J, with 12 bases between. CDR3 nucleotides: TGTGCCAGCAGTTACGGGTCGGAGGCAAATCAGCCCCAGCATTTT. Residues: CASSYGSEANQPQHF.

This chain connects TRBV7-9 to TRBJ1-3, with D uncertain. Germline V gene lookup returns CDR1 SEHNR and CDR2 FQNEAQ (reference sequence). V was trimmed by 4 bases and J by 10 bases, leaving 11 bases between them. The CDR3 runs 12 residues. CDR3 amino acids: CASSSTQPTIYF. The CDR3 bases are TGTGCCAGCAGCTCCACCCAGCCAACCATATATTTT.

The CDR3 DNA reads as TGTGCCAGCAGCGCAGTAGTGGGAACACGGGAAGAGCAGTACTTC. As protein: CASSAVVGTREEQYF. V usage is TRBV9 and J usage is TRBJ2-7, with TRBD2 as a possible D gene (5 bases). The V end lost 3 bases, the J end lost 7 bases, and 20 bases lay between the germline ends. CDR3 length equals 15 residues. Germline V lookup: CDR1 SGDLS, CDR2 YYNGEE.

The genes are TRBV3-1 (or the pseudogene TRBV3-2) and TRBJ2-5; possible D gene TRBD1, 7 bases. Between the trimmed V and J ends, which lost 4 bases and 9 bases, there was a span of 18 bases. The germline V gene encodes CDR1 LGHDT and CDR2 YNNKEL (reference sequence). The CDR3 has 14 residues. The DNA for the CDR3 is TGTGCCAGCAGCCCAACTGAGGACAGGAGGGCCCAGTACTTC. Residues: CASSPTEDRRAQYF.

The V and J genes are TRBV7-9 and TRBJ1-1, with 8 bases aligning to TRBD1. CDR1 is SEHNR, CDR2 FQNEAQ, per germline (reference sequence). The length of the CDR3 is 15 residues. J lost 1 base, V lost 3 bases, and 4 bases had no gene match. Written as DNA, the CDR3 is TGTGCCAGCAGCTTCCAGGGGGCGAGGAACACTGAAGCTTTCTTT. Its protein product is CASSFQGARNTEAFF.

The chain joins TRBV24-1 to TRBJ1-5; no clear D gene. V was cut by 5 bases and J by 7 bases, with 14 bases left in between. The CDR3 contains 14 residues. Per the germline V gene, CDR1 is KGHDR and CDR2 is SFDVKD. The CDR3 region has the DNA TGTGCCACCAGTGGGGTCGGGGTCTTACAGCCCCAGCATTTT. This sequence encodes CATSGVGVLQPQHF.

This chain joins TRBV7-2 and TRBJ1-2; D is perhaps TRBD1 (6 bases). The V end was cut by 5 bases, the J end by 5 bases, with 15 bases between. The germline CDR1 and CDR2 sequences are SGHTA and FQGNSA. This CDR3 has 14 residues. CDR3 region: CASSLRGVGYGYTF. The CDR3 DNA sequence: TGTGCCAGCAGCCTAAGGGGGGTTGGATATGGCTACACCTTC. Using reference TRBV7-2 and TRBJ1-2 for the parts outside the CDR3, the full variable domain is GAGVSQSPSNKVTEKGKDVELRCDPISGHTALYWYRQSLGQGLEFLIYFQGNSAPDKSGLPSDRFSAERTGGSVSTLTIQRTQQEDSAVYLCASSLRGVGYGYTFGSGTRLTVV.

The chain combines TRBV5-5 with TRBJ2-3; 8 positions match TRBD1. This CDR3 has 15 residues. Germline V lookup: CDR1 SGHKS, CDR2 YYEKEE (reference sequence). The J segment lost 2 bases and the V segment lost 4 bases, leaving 6 bases of the junction unmatched. This CDR3 reads CASSRTGPYTDTQYF. Here the CDR3 DNA reads TGTGCCAGCAGCCGGACAGGGCCTTACACAGATACGCAGTATTTT.

This clone was observed a few times. The chain combines TRBV7-2 with TRBJ1-6, with D possibly TRBD1 on 6 matching bases. In germline, CDR1 is SGHTA, CDR2 FQGNSA. The CDR3 sequence is 13 residues long. The V gene lost 6 bases and the J gene lost 8 bases, with 11 bases spanning the gap. The chain's CDR3 is CASSLQGYSPLHF. The CDR3 bases are TGTGCCAGCAGTCTACAGGGATATTCACCCCTCCACTTT.

V usage is TRBV7-8 and J usage is TRBJ2-7; 9 bases are shared with TRBD2. Trimming took 2 bases from V and 4 from J; bases not matched to a gene: 6. Germline lookup yields CDR1 SGHVS and CDR2 FQNEAQ. The CDR3 length is 15 residues. CDR3 residues: CASSLSASGMYEQYF. The CDR3 region has the DNA TGTGCCAGCAGCTTATCAGCTAGCGGGATGTACGAGCAGTACTTC.

The chain combines TRBV5-6 with TRBJ1-5; no reliable D call. CDR3 length: 14 amino acids. Trimming pared 4 bases from V and 3 bases from J, leaving 11 bases between. Germline V gene data show CDR1 as SGHDT and CDR2 as YYEEEE. CDR3 protein: CASSPSSYNQPQHF. DNA of the CDR3: TGTGCCAGCAGCCCGTCGAGTTACAATCAGCCCCAGCATTTT.

The chain has TRBV28 and TRBJ2-3, with 8 bases lining up with TRBD1. CDR3 size: 14 residues. Germline lookup yields CDR1 MDHEN and CDR2 SYDVKM. V was pared by 2 bases and J by 6 bases, with 4 bases of the junction left unmatched. CDR3 in DNA: TGTGCCAGCAGTTTAGGACAGGGTCCGGATACGCAGTATTTT. Its protein is CASSLGQGPDTQYF.

V and J are TRBV10-3 and TRBJ1-5; no clear D. This CDR3 has 14 amino acids. With 6 bases removed from V and 0 bases from J, the gap between germline ends came to 9 bases. Germline CDR1 ENHRY, CDR2 SYGVKD. The CDR3 bases are TGTGCCATCAGAAGTCAGCATAGCAATCAGCCCCAGCATTTT. Translated: CAIRSQHSNQPQHF.

This chain uses TRBV2 with TRBJ2-2; 7 bases fit TRBD2. The germline V gene has CDR1 SNHLY and CDR2 FYNNEI. V lost 6 bases to trimming and J lost 5 bases; unmatched junction nucleotides: 6. The CDR3 extends over 14 amino acids. This CDR3 reads CASRPGLQTGELFF. CDR3 nucleotide sequence: TGTGCCAGCAGGCCGGGACTACAAACCGGGGAGCTGTTTTTT.

This chain links TRBV6-4 with TRBJ2-1, with 8 positions matching TRBD2. The trim removed 5 bases at V and 5 bases at J, leaving 5 bases unmatched. The CDR3 sequence is 14 residues long. Germline-derived CDR1 and CDR2 are MRHNA and SNTAGT. The CDR3 spells CASSPAGVNNEQFF. The CDR3 DNA sequence: TGTGCCAGCAGTCCAGCGGGAGTGAACAATGAGCAGTTCTTC.

This rearrangement joins TRBV18 to TRBJ2-3; the D gene is possibly TRBD2 (5 bases). The CDR3 extends over 15 amino acids. Germline CDR1 KGHSH, CDR2 LQKENI. V gave up 6 bases and J gave up 3 bases, with 16 bases separating them. CDR3 DNA sequence: TGTGCCAGCTCCGGAGGCCTATTGCCTACAGATACGCAGTATTTT. Translated, it gives CASSGGLLPTDTQYF.

This chain links TRBV7-9 with TRBJ1-1; 9 bases are a match to TRBD1. Per the germline V gene, CDR1 is SEHNR and CDR2 is FQNEAQ (reference sequence). V trimming: 8 bases; J trimming: 3 bases; junction bases outside the gene matches: 7. The CDR3 consists of 14 residues. CDR3: CASLRRDRDTEAFF. The DNA of the CDR3 is TGTGCCAGCTTACGCCGGGACAGGGACACTGAAGCTTTCTTT.

The rearrangement links TRBV19 to TRBJ1-2; maybe TRBD1 (5 bases). The germline gives CDR1 LNHDA, CDR2 SQIVND (reference sequence). The V gene lost 6 bases and the J gene lost 7 bases, with 12 bases spanning the gap. This CDR3 contains 12 residues. The CDR3 is CASRVVGLGYTF. The CDR3 bases are TGTGCCAGTAGGGTCGTGGGACTTGGCTACACCTTC.

As regards this clone: At one boundary the junction diverges from the germline segment, which might be a read error. The chain couples TRBV5-1 to TRBJ2-1, with D maybe TRBD1 (6 bases). This CDR3 region has 15 residues. CDR1 is SGHRS, CDR2 YFSETQ, per germline. The CDR3 region has the DNA TGCGCCAGCGGCTTGACAGGCGGGTCCTACAATGAGCAGTTCTTC. Translation: CASGLTGGSYNEQFF. Looking up the rest from reference TRBV5-1 and TRBJ2-1 gives the full variable domain: KAGVTQTPRYLIKTRGQQVTLSCSPISGHRSVSWYQQTPGQGLQFLFEYFSETQRNKGNFPGRFSGRQFSNSRSEMNVSTLELGDSALYLCASGLTGGSYNEQFFGPGTRLTVL.

V gene TRBV18 combines with J gene TRBJ1-5; 12 bases agree with TRBD1. V lost 3 bases to trimming and J lost 2 bases; unmatched junction nucleotides: 8. Germline CDR1 reads KGHSH; CDR2 reads LQKENI. The CDR3 totals 18 residues. The CDR3 is CASSPRGQGAEGNQPQHF. The CDR3 DNA reads as TGTGCCAGCTCACCTAGGGGACAGGGGGCTGAGGGCAATCAGCCCCAGCATTTT.

The chain combines TRBV28 with TRBJ2-3; TRBD2 agrees at 8 bases. Germline values: CDR1 MDHEN, CDR2 SYDVKM. V shed 6 bases, J shed 1 base, and the junction held 9 bases outside the gene matches. This CDR3 has 16 residues. CDR3 DNA sequence: TGTGCCAGCAGCAATATCGGACTAGCTGGCACAGATACGCAGTATTTT. Encoded protein: CASSNIGLAGTDTQYF.

V is TRBV10-1 and J is TRBJ1-1; D not certain. Germline CDR1 WNHNN, CDR2 SYGVQD (reference sequence). Trimming shortened V by 2 bases and J by 1 base, and 8 bases separated the two germline ends. CDR3 size: 14 residues. The CDR3 DNA reads TGCGCCAGCAGTGAGGCTCTACAGAACACTGAAGCTTTCTTT. This encodes CASSEALQNTEAFF.

This rearrangement joins TRBV10-3 to TRBJ2-3, with D possibly being TRBD2 (5 bases). The V end lost 0 bases, the J end lost 2 bases, and 12 bases lay between the germline ends. Per the germline V gene, CDR1 is ENHRY and CDR2 is SYGVKD. The CDR3 loop spans 16 amino acids. Here the CDR3 reads CAISESTGFNTDTQYF. CDR3 coding DNA: TGTGCCATCAGTGAGTCGACGGGGTTCAACACAGATACGCAGTATTTT.

The rearrangement uses TRBV5-1 and TRBJ1-1, with D unclear. The germline CDR1 and CDR2 sequences are SGHRS and YFSETQ. The CDR3 totals 14 residues. Trimming took off 2 bases at V and 5 bases at J, with 13 bases between the two ends. The CDR3 region has the DNA TGCGCCAGCAGCTTAGAGGGCCCTGGTACTGAAGCTTTCTTT. Protein: CASSLEGPGTEAFF.

The gene calls are TRBV7-9 and TRBJ1-5; a weak D match, TRBD1 (5 bases). The germline V gene encodes CDR1 SEHNR and CDR2 FQNEAQ (reference sequence). The CDR3 contains 17 residues. Between the trimmed V and J ends, which lost 0 bases and 5 bases, there was a span of 17 bases. CDR3 region: CASSLATLRDPHQPQHF. The CDR3 DNA sequence: TGTGCCAGCAGCTTAGCTACCCTCCGGGACCCACATCAGCCCCAGCATTTT.